This T cell receptor beta chain was profiled in a study of blood T cell repertoires in COVID-19. CDR3 length: 16 amino acids. TCRdb's copy holds only in-frame clones and misses some; the assay was immunoSEQ multiplex PCR. The data hold under 250,000 clones, with about four fifths observed a single time. The chain carries TRBV12-2 and TRBJ2-1; the table's D call, TRBD1, was not checked against the DNA. TRBV12-2 is a known pseudogene. The sequence came from a man aged 40-55 years with active or convalescent COVID-19. Sequences were obtained from peripheral blood. CDR3: CASRLQLTVTYNEQFF. The DNA for the CDR3 is TGTGCAAGTCGCTTACAGCTGACAGTAACCTACAATGAGCAGTTCTTC.